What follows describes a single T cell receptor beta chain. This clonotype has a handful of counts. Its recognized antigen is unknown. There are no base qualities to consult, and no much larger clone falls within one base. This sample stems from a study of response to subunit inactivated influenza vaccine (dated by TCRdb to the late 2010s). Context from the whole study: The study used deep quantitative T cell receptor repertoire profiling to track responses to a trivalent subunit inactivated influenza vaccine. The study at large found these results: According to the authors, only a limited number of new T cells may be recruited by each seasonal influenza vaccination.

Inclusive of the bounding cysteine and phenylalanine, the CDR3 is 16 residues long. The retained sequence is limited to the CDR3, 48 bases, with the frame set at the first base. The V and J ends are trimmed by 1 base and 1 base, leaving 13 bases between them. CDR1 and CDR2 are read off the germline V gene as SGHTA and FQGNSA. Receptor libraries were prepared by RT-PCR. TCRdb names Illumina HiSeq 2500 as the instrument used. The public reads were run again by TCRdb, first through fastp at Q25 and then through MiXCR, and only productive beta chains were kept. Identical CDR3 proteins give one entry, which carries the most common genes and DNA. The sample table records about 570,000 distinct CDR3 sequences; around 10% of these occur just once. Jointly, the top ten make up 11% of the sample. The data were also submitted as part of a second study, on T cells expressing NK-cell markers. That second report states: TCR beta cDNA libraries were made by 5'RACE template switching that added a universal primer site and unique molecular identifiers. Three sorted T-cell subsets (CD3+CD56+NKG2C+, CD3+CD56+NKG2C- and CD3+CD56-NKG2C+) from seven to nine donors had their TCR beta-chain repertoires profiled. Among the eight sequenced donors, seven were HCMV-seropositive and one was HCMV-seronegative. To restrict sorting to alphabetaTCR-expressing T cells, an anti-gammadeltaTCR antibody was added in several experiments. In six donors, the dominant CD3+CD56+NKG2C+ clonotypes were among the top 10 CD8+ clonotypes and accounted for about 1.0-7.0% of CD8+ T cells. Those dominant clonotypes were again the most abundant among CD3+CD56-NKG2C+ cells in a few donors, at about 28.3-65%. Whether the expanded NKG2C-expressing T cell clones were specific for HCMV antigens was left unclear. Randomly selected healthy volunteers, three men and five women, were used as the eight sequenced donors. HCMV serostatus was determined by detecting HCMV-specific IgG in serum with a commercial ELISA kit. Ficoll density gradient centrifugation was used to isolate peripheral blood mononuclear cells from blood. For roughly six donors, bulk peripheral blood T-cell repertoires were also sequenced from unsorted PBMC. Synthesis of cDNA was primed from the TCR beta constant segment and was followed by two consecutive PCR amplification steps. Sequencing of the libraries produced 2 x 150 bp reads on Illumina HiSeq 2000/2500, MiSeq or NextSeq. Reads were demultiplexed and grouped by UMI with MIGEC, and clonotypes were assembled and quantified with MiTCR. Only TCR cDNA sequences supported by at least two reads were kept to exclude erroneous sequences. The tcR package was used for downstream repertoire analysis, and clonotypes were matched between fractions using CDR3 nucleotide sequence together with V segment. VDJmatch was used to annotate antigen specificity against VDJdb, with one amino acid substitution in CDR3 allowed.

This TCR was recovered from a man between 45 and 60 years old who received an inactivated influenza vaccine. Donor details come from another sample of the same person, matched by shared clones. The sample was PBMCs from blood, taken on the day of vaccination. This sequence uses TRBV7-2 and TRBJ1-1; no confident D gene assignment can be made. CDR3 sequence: CASSLEGAGSNTEAFF. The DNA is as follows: TGTGCCAGCAGCTTAGAGGGTGCCGGATCGAACACTGAAGCTTTCTTT.